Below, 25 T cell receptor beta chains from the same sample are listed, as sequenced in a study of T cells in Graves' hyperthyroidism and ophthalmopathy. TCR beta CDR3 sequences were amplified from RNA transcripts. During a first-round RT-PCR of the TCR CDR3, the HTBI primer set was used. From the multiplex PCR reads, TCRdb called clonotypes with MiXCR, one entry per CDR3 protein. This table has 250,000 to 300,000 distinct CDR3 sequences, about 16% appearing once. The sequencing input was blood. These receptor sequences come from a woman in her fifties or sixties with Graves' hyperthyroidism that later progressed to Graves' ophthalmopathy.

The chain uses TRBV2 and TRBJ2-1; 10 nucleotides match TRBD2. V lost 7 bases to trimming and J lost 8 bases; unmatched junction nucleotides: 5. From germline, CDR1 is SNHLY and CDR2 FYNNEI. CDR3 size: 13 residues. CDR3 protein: CASIRGLAYEQFF. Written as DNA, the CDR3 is TGTGCCAGCATCCGGGGACTAGCGTATGAGCAGTTCTTC.

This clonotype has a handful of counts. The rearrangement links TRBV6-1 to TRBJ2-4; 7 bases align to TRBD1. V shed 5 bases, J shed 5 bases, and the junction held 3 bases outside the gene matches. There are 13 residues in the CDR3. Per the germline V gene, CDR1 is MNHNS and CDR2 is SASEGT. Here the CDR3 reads CASSYDRENIQYF. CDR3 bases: TGTGCCAGCAGTTATGACAGGGAAAACATTCAGTACTTC.

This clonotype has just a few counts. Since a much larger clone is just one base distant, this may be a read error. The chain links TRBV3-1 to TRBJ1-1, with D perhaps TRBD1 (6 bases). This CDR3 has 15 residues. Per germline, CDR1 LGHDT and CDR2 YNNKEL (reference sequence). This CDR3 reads CASTSRVRGDTETFF. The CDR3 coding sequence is TGTGCCAGCACCTCTAGGGTCCGAGGGGACACTGAAACTTTCTTT.

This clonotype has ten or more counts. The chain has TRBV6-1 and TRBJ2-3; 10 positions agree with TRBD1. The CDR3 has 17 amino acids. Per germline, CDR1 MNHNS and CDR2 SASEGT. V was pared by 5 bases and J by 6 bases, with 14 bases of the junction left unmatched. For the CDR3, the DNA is TGTGCCAGCAGTTACAGCGGACAGGGGGGTTTTTCGGATACGCAGTATTTT. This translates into CASSYSGQGGFSDTQYF.

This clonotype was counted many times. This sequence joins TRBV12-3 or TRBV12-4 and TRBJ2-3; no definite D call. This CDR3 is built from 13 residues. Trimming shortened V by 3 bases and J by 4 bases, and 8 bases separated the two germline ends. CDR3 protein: CASSLGLADTQYF. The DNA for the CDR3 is TGTGCCAGCAGTTTGGGGTTAGCAGATACGCAGTATTTT.

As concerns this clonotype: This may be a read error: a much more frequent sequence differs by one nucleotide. CDR3 loop: CASNMGQAKETQYF. For the CDR3, the DNA is TGTGCCAGCAACATGGGACAGGCTAAAGAGACCCAGTACTTC. The rearrangement joins TRBV12-3 or TRBV12-4 to TRBJ2-5; 8 bases map to TRBD1. The CDR3 covers 14 residues. The V and J ends lost 7 bases and 3 bases, in that order; junction bases with no gene match: 7.

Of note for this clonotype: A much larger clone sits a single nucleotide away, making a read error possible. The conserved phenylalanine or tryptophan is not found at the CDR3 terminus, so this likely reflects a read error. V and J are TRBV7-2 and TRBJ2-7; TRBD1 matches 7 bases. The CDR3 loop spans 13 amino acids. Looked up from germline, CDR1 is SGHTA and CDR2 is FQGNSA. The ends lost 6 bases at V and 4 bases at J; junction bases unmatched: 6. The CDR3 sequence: CASRAQGTYEQYL. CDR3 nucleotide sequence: TGTGCCAGCAGGGCACAGGGGACGTACGAGCAGTACCTC.

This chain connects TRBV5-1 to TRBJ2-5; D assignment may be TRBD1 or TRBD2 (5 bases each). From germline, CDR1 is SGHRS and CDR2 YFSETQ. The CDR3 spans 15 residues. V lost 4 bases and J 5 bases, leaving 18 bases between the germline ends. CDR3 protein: CASSRGTDNRETQYF. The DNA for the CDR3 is TGCGCCAGCAGCCGTGGGACGGACAATCGGGAGACCCAGTACTTC. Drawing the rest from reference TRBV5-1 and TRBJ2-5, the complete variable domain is KAGVTQTPRYLIKTRGQQVTLSCSPISGHRSVSWYQQTPGQGLQFLFEYFSETQRNKGNFPGRFSGRQFSNSRSEMNVSTLELGDSALYLCASSRGTDNRETQYFGPGTRLLVL.

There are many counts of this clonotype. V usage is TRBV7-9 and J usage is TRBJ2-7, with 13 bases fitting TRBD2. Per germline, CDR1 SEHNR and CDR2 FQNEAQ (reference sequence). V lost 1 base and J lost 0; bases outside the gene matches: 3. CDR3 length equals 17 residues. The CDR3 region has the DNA TGTGCCAGCAGCTTAGGGGGACTAGCGGGATTCTCCTACGAGCAGTACTTC. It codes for CASSLGGLAGFSYEQYF.

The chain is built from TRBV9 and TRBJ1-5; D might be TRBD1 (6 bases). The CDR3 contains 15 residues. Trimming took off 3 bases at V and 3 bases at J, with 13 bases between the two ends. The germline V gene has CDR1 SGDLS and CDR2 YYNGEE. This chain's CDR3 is CASSAQGQVNQPQHF. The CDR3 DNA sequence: TGTGCCAGCAGCGCCCAGGGGCAGGTCAATCAGCCCCAGCATTTT.

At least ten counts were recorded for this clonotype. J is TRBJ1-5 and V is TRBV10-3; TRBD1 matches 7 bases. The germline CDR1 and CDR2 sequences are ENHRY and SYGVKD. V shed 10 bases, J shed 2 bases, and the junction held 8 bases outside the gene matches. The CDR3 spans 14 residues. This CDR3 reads CATAIGTGNQPQHF. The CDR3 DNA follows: TGTGCCACCGCGATCGGGACAGGCAATCAGCCCCAGCATTTT.

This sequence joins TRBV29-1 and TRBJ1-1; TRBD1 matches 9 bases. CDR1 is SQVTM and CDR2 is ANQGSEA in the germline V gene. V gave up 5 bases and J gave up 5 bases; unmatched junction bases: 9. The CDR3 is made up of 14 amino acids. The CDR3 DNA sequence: TGCAGCGTTAAGCAGACAGGGGGGGAGACTGAAGCTTTCTTT. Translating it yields CSVKQTGGETEAFF.

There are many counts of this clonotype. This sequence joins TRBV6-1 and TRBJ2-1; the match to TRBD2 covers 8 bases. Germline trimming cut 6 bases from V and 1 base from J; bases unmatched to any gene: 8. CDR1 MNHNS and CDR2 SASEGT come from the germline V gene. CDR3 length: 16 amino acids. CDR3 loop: CASRASGRNSYNEQFF. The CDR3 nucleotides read TGTGCCAGCAGGGCCAGCGGGAGAAATTCCTACAATGAGCAGTTCTTC.

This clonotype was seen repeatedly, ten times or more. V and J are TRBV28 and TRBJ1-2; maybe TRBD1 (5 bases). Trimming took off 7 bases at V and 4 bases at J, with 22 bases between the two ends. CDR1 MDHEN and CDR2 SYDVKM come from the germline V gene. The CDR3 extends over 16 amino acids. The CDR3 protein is CASTHPEGTAAYGYTF. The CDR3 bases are TGTGCCAGCACCCACCCCGAGGGGACCGCTGCCTATGGCTACACCTTC.

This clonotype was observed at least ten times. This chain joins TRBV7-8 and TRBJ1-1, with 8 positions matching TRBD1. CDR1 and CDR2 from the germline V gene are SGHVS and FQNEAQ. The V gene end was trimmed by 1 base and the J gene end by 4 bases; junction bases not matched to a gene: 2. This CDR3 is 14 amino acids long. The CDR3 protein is CASSLGTGSTEAFF. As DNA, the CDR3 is TGTGCCAGCAGCTTAGGGACAGGGAGCACTGAAGCTTTCTTT.

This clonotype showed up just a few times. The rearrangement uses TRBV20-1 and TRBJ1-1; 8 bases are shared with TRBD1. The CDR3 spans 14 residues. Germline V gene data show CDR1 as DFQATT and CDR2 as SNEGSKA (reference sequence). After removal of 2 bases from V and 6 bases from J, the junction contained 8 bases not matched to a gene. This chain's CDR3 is CSARPTDREAEAFF. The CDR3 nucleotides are TGCAGTGCTAGACCGACGGACAGGGAGGCTGAAGCTTTCTTT.

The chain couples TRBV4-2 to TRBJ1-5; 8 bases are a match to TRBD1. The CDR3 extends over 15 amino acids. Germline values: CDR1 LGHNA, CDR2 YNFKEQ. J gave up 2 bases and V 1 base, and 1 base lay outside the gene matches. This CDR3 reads CASSQVTGGNQPQHF. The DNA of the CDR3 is TGTGCCAGCAGCCAAGTGACAGGGGGCAATCAGCCCCAGCATTTT.

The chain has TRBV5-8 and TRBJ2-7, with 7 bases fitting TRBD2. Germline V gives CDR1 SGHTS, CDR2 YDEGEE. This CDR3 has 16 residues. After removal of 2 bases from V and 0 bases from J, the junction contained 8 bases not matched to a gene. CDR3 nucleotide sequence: TGTGCCAGCAGCTTTAAGCCACTAGCGTACTCCTACGAGCAGTACTTC. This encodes CASSFKPLAYSYEQYF. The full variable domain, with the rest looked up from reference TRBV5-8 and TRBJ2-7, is EAGVTQSPTHLIKTRGQQATLRCSPISGHTSVYWYQQALGLGLQFLLWYDEGEERNRGNFPPRFSGRQFPNYSSELNVNALELEDSALYLCASSFKPLAYSYEQYFGPGTRLTVT.

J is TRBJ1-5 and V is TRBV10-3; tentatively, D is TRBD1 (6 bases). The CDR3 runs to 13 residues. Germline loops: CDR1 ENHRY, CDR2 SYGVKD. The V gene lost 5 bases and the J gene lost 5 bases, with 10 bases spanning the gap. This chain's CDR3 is CAISRGDHQPQHF. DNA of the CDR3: TGTGCCATCAGTAGGGGGGACCATCAGCCCCAGCATTTT.

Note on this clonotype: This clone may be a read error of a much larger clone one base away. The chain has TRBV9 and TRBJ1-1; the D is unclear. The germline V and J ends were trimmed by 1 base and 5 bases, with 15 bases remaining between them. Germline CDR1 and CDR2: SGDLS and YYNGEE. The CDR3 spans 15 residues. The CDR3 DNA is TGTGCCAGCAGCGTAAAGGCGGGAATACCTACTGAAGCTTTCTTT. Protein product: CASSVKAGIPTEAFF.

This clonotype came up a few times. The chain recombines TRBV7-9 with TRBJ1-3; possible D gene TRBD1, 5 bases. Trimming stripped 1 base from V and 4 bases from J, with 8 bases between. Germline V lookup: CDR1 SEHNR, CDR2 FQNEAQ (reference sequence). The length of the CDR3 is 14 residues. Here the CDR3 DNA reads TGTGCCAGCAGCTTAGTGGGGGGAGGAAACACCATATATTTT. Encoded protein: CASSLVGGGNTIYF.

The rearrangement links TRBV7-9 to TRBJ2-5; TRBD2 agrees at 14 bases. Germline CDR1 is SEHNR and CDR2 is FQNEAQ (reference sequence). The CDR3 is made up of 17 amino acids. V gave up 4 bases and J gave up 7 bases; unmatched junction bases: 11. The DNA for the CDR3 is TGTGCCAGCAGCTCAGGATCCGGGACTAGCGGGAGTTGGACCCAGTACTTC. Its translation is CASSSGSGTSGSWTQYF.

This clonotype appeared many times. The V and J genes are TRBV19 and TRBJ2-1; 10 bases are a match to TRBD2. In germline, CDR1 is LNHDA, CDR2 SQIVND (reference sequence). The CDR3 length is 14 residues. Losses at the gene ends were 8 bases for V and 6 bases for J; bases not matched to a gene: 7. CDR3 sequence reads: CASDLAGDSNEQFF. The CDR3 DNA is TGTGCCAGTGACCTAGCGGGAGACAGCAATGAGCAGTTCTTC.

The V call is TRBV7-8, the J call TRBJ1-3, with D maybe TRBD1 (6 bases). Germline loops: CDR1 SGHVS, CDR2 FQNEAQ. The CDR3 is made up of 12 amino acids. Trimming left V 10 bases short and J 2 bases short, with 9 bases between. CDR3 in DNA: TGTGCCACAGGGGACGCTGGAAACACCATATATTTT. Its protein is CATGDAGNTIYF.

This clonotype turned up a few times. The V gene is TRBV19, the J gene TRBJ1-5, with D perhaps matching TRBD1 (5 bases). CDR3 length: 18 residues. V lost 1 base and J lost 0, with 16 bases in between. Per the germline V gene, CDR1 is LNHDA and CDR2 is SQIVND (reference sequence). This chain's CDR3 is CASSIAGRFSYSNQPQHF. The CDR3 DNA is TGTGCCAGTAGTATAGCAGGGAGGTTTTCTTATAGCAATCAGCCCCAGCATTTT.